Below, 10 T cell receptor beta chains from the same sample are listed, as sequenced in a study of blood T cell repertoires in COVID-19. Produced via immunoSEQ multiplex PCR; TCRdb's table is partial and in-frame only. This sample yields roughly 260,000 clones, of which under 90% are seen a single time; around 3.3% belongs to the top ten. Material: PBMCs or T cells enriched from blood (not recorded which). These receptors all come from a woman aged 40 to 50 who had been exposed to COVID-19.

The CDR3: CASSLAGTGPQPQHF. CDR3 sequence (DNA): TGTGCCAGCAGCTTAGCAGGGACAGGGCCCCAGCCCCAGCATTTT. The chain is built from TRBV7-2 and TRBJ1-5; the match to TRBD1 covers 9 bases. Losses at the gene ends were 0 bases for V and 7 bases for J; bases not matched to a gene: 4. The CDR3 extends over 15 amino acids. CDR1 and CDR2 (germline): SGHTA, FQGNSA. The whole variable domain, filled in from reference TRBV7-2 and TRBJ1-5, reads GAGVSQSPSNKVTEKGKDVELRCDPISGHTALYWYRQSLGQGLEFLIYFQGNSAPDKSGLPSDRFSAERTGGSVSTLTIQRTQQEDSAVYLCASSLAGTGPQPQHFGDGTRLSIL.

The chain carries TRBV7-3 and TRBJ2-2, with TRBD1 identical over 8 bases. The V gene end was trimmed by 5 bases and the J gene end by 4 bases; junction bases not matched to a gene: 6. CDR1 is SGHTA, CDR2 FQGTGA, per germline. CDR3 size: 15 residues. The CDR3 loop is CASSDQGALTGELFF. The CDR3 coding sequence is TGTGCCAGCAGCGACCAGGGGGCGCTCACCGGGGAGCTGTTTTTT.

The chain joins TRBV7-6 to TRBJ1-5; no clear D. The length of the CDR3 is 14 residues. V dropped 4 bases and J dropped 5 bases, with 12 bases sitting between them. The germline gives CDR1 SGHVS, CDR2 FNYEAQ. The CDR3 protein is CASSSGGGHQPQHF. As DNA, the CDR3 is TGTGCCAGCAGCTCAGGTGGAGGGCATCAGCCCCAGCATTTT.

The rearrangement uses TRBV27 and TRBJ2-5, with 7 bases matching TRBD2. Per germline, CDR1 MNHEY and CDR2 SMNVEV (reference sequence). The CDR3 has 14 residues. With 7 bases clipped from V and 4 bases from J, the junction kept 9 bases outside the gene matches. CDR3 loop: CASTQSASGETQYF. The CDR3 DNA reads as TGTGCCAGCACACAGTCGGCTAGCGGAGAGACCCAGTACTTC.

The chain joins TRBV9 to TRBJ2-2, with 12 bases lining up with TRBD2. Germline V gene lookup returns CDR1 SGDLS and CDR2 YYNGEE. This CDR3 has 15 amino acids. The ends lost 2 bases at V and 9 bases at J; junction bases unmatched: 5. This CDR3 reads CASSVGTSGHRELFF. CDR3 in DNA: TGTGCCAGCAGCGTCGGGACTAGCGGGCATCGGGAGCTGTTTTTT.

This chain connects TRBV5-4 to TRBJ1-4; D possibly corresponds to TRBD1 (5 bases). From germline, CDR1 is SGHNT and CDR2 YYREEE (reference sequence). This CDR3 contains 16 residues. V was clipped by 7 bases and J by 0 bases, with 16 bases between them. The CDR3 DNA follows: TGTGCCAGCGGTATAGACAGCGCCACAACTAATGAAAAACTGTTTTTT. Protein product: CASGIDSATTNEKLFF. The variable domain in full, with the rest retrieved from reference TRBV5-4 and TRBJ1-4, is ETGVTQSPTHLIKTRGQQVTLRCSSQSGHNTVSWYQQALGQGPQFIFQYYREEENGRGNFPPRFSGLQFPNYSSELNVNALELDDSALYLCASGIDSATTNEKLFFGSGTQLSVL.

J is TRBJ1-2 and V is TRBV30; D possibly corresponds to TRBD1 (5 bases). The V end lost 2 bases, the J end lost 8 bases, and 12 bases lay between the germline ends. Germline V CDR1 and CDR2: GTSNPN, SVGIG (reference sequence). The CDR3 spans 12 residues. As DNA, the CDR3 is TGTGCCTGGAGTCGGGCAGGGTGGGGCTACACCTTC. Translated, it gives CAWSRAGWGYTF.

Here the CDR3 DNA reads TGTGCCAGCAGCTTACGGCCGGGGGTTTCTGGGGCCAACGTCCTGACTTTC. Its protein is CASSLRPGVSGANVLTF. The chain is built from TRBV7-3 and TRBJ2-6, with D possibly TRBD2 on 6 matching bases. The ends were cut back, 2 bases at V and 1 base at J, with 12 bases in the middle. The germline V gene encodes CDR1 SGHTA and CDR2 FQGTGA. There are 17 residues in the CDR3.

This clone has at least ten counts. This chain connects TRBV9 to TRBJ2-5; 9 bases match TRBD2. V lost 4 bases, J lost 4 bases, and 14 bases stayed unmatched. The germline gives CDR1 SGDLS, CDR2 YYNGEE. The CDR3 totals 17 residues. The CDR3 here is CASSRVGLASLAETQYF. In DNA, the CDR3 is TGTGCCAGCAGCAGGGTGGGACTAGCAAGTCTCGCAGAGACCCAGTACTTC.

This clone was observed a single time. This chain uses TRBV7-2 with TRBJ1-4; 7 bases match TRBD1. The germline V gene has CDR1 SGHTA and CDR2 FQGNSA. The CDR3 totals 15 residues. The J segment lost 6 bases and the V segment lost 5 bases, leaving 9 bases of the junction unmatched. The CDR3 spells CASSAQGGSYEKLFF. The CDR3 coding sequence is TGTGCCAGCAGCGCCCAGGGGGGATCTTATGAAAAACTGTTTTTT.